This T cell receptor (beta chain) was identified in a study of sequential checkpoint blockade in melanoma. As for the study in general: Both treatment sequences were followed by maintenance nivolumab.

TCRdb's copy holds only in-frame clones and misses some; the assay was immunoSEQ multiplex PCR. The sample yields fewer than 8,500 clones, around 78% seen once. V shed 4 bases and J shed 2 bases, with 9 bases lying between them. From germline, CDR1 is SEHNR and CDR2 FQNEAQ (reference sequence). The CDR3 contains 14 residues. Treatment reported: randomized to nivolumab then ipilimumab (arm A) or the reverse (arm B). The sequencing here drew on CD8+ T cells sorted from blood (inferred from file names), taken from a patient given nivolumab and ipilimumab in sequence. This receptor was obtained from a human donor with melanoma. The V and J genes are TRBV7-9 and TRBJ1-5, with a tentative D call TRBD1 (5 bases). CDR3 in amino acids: CASSSGVGNQPQHF. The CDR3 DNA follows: TGTGCCAGCAGCTCGGGGGTGGGCAATCAGCCCCAGCATTTT.